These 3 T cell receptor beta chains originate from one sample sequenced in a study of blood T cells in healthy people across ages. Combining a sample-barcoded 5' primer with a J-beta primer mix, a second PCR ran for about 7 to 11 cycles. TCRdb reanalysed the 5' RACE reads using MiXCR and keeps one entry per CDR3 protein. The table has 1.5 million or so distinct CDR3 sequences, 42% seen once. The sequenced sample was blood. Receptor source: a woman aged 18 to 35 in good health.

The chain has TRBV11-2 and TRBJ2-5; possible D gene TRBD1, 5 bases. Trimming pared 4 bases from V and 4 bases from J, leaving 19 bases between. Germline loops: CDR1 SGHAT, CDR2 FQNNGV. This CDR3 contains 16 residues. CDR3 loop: CASSWSSGMGPETQYF. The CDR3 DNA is TGTGCCAGCAGCTGGTCCAGTGGAATGGGGCCAGAGACCCAGTACTTC. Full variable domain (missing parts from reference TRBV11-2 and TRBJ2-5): EAGVAQSPRYKIIEKRQSVAFWCNPISGHATLYWYQQILGQGPKLLIQFQNNGVVDDSQLPKDRFSAERLKGVDSTLKIQPAKLEDSAVYLCASSWSSGMGPETQYFGPGTRLLVL.

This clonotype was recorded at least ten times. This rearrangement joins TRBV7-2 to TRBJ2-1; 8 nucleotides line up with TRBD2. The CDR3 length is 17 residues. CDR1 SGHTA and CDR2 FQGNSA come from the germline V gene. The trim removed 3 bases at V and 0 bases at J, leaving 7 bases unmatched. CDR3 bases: TGTGCCAGCAGCTTGAGGGCGGGAGGTAGCTCCTACAATGAGCAGTTCTTC. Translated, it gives CASSLRAGGSSYNEQFF.

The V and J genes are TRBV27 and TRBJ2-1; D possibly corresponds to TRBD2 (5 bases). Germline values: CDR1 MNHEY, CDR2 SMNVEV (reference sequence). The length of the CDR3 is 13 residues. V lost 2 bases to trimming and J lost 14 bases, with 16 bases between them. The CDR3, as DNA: TGTGCCAGCAGTTTAGGGGAGTCTCGTCCGGAGTTCTTC. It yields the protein CASSLGESRPEFF.